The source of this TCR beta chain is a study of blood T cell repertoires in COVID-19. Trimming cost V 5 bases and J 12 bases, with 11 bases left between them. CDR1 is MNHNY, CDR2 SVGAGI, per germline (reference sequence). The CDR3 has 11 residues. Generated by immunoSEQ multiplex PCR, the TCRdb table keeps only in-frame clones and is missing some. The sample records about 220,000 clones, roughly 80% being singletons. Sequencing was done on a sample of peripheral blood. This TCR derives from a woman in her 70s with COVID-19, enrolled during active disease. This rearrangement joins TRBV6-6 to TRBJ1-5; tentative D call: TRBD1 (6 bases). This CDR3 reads CASSVEGVQHF. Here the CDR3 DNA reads TGTGCCAGCAGTGTAGAGGGGGTCCAGCATTTT.